These 18 T cell receptor beta chains were sequenced from one sample in a study of T-cell reconstitution after alpha-beta-depleted transplantation in children. Unique molecular identifiers were incorporated into the prepared TCRbeta library. TCRdb re-analysed the PCR reads in MiXCR, keeping a single row per CDR3 protein. This table holds around 680,000 distinct CDR3 sequences, roughly 17% found once. This specimen consisted of PBMCs from the stem cell graft donor, obtained from the stem cell graft. The receptors here all came from a human donor who donated a stem cell graft to a child with acute myeloid leukemia.

The table lists this clonotype with many counts. The CDR3 DNA is TGTGCCACCAGTGATTCAACTACTTCGAACACTGAAGCTTTCTTT. It translates to CATSDSTTSNTEAFF. The chain combines TRBV24-1 with TRBJ1-1, with D unresolved. CDR3 length: 15 residues. Germline V gives CDR1 KGHDR, CDR2 SFDVKD. V lost 2 bases and J lost 1, with 10 bases in between.

This clonotype was detected only a few times. The chain recombines TRBV5-1 with TRBJ1-2; 7 bases agree with TRBD1. Germline CDR1 SGHRS, CDR2 YFSETQ. The CDR3 consists of 17 residues. V lost 0 bases to trimming and J lost 5 bases; unmatched junction nucleotides: 13. The CDR3 sequence: CASSLELGTAFKYGYTF. The CDR3 DNA sequence: TGCGCCAGCAGCTTGGAACTCGGGACAGCCTTCAAATATGGCTACACCTTC.

This clonotype turned up a few times. The V call is TRBV20-1, the J call TRBJ2-1; 11 bases line up with TRBD2. The CDR3 contains 17 residues. Losses at the gene ends were 2 bases for V and 2 bases for J; bases not matched to a gene: 8. Germline V gene sequence: CDR1 DFQATT, CDR2 SNEGSKA (reference sequence). This CDR3 reads CSARRLAGGSTYNEQFF. In DNA form, the CDR3 reads TGCAGTGCTAGAAGGCTAGCGGGGGGTTCCACCTACAATGAGCAGTTCTTC.

The J gene is TRBJ1-5, the V gene TRBV7-2; unclear D gene. This CDR3 is built from 14 residues. Germline CDR1 SGHTA, CDR2 FQGNSA. Trimming removed 4 bases from V and 3 bases from J, with 10 bases in between. As DNA, the CDR3 is TGTGCCAGCAGCTCAGTAGGGATCAATCAGCCCCAGCATTTT. This translates into CASSSVGINQPQHF.

This clonotype has at least ten counts. The chain recombines TRBV29-1 with TRBJ2-7; TRBD1 is a possible D gene (6 bases). CDR1 and CDR2 (germline): SQVTM, ANQGSEA. The length of the CDR3 is 12 residues. Written as DNA, the CDR3 is TGCAGATTCTACACAGGGACCTACGAGCAGTACTTC. Its translation: CRFYTGTYEQYF.

The chain has TRBV5-1 and TRBJ1-5, with D maybe TRBD1 (5 bases). Germline V gene sequence: CDR1 SGHRS, CDR2 YFSETQ. The CDR3 extends over 13 amino acids. Trimming pared 4 bases from V and 6 bases from J, leaving 11 bases between. The CDR3 region has the DNA TGCGCCAGCAGCCCCGAAGGGGCTCAGCCCCAGCATTTT. It yields the protein CASSPEGAQPQHF.

As to this clonotype: A read error may produce the germline difference seen at one junction end. This sequence joins TRBV7-9 and TRBJ1-1; TRBD1 matches 9 bases. Germline CDR1 SEHNR, CDR2 FQNEAQ (reference sequence). The CDR3 extends over 15 amino acids. The CDR3 loop is CASSSRTGVGTEALF. The CDR3 bases are TGTGCCAGCAGCAGTAGGACAGGGGTTGGCACTGAAGCTCTCTTT. Full variable domain (remainder filled in from reference TRBV7-9 and TRBJ1-1): DTGVSQNPRHKITKRGQNVTFRCDPISEHNRLYWYRQTLGQGPEFLTYFQNEAQLEKSRLLSDRFSAERPKGSFSTLEIQRTEQGDSAMYLCASSSRTGVGTEALFGQGTRLTVV.

Remarks on this clonotype: Since a much larger clone is just one base distant, this may be a read error. The chain has TRBV12-3 or TRBV12-4 and TRBJ1-4; D remains unclear. This CDR3 region has 12 residues. The CDR3 nucleotides read TGTGTCAGCAGTTTATGGGGTGAAAAACTGTTTTTT. Translated: CVSSLWGEKLFF.

This clonotype has ten or more counts. The chain carries TRBV5-6 and TRBJ2-1, with D uncertain. Germline V gene data show CDR1 as SGHDT and CDR2 as YYEEEE. The CDR3 is 15 amino acids. V dropped 3 bases and J dropped 4 bases, with 14 bases sitting between them. The CDR3 DNA is TGTGCCAGCAGCTCCGGACGGTTCGTATACAATGAGCAGTTCTTC. Encoded protein: CASSSGRFVYNEQFF.

This chain uses TRBV12-3 or TRBV12-4 with TRBJ1-1, with D possibly TRBD1 on 5 matching bases. V was pared by 5 bases and J by 5 bases, with 21 bases between. There are 16 residues in the CDR3. Here the CDR3 reads CASSGEGAGGTTEAFF. DNA of the CDR3: TGTGCCAGCAGTGGAGAAGGCGCCGGGGGTACAACTGAAGCTTTCTTT.

The chain uses TRBV24-1 and TRBJ2-1; D unclear. Germline lookup yields CDR1 KGHDR and CDR2 SFDVKD. V was pared by 3 bases and J by 8 bases, with 13 bases between. This CDR3 is 14 amino acids long. CDR3 amino acids: CATSDTRAFDEQFF. In nucleotides, the CDR3 is TGTGCCACCAGTGATACTCGGGCCTTCGATGAGCAGTTCTTC.

This clonotype appeared a single time. The V and J genes are TRBV10-2 and TRBJ2-7; 7 bases match TRBD1. The germline CDR1 and CDR2 sequences are WSHSY and SAAADI. Trimming took 6 bases from V and 3 from J; bases not matched to a gene: 5. The CDR3 runs 13 residues. The CDR3 reads CASRTGSGYEQYV. CDR3 coding DNA: TGCGCCAGCAGGACAGGGTCGGGCTACGAGCAGTACGTC.

The V gene is TRBV29-1, the J gene TRBJ1-5; TRBD1 is a possible D gene (6 bases). CDR3 length: 14 amino acids. The germline V gene encodes CDR1 SQVTM and CDR2 ANQGSEA. The DNA of the CDR3 is TGCAGACATTTAACAGGGTGGGACACTCAGCCCCAGCATTTT. Its translation: CRHLTGWDTQPQHF.

The chain uses TRBV14 and TRBJ1-1; no definite D call. The germline V gene encodes CDR1 SGHDN and CDR2 FVKESK. This CDR3 comprises 13 residues. V was shortened by 0 bases and J by 11 bases, with 13 bases between the two germline ends. Here the CDR3 DNA reads TGTGCCAGCAGCCAAGATCTCGGTAACAACGCTTTCTTT. This translates into CASSQDLGNNAFF.

Only a few counts were recorded for this clonotype. CDR3 residues: CSAKMPFPKETQYF. DNA of the CDR3: TGCAGTGCTAAGATGCCCTTCCCAAAAGAGACCCAGTACTTC. The gene calls are TRBV20-1 and TRBJ2-5; D is unclear. Trimming cost V 4 bases and J 3 bases, with 15 bases left between them. CDR1 and CDR2 (germline): DFQATT, SNEGSKA (reference sequence). The CDR3 has 14 amino acids.

This sequence joins TRBV5-5 and TRBJ2-1; D is perhaps TRBD1 (7 bases). The CDR3 consists of 16 residues. Trimming cost V 4 bases and J 0 bases, with 14 bases left between them. Germline V gene sequence: CDR1 SGHKS, CDR2 YYEKEE (reference sequence). The CDR3, as DNA: TGTGCCAGCAGCCCAGGGGGGTCCCACTCCTACAATGAGCAGTTCTTC. Its translation: CASSPGGSHSYNEQFF. Full variable domain (rest looked up from reference TRBV5-5 and TRBJ2-1): DAGVTQSPTHLIKTRGQQVTLRCSPISGHKSVSWYQQVLGQGPQFIFQYYEKEERGRGNFPDRFSARQFPNYSSELNVNALLLGDSALYLCASSPGGSHSYNEQFFGPGTRLTVL.

The chain is built from TRBV7-3 and TRBJ2-3, with a weak D call TRBD2 (5 bases). CDR1 SGHTA and CDR2 FQGTGA come from the germline V gene. This CDR3 has 14 amino acids. Trimming took off 0 bases at V and 4 bases at J, with 8 bases between the two ends. The DNA for the CDR3 is TGTGCCAGCAGCTTAACGTTCGGGGCAGATACGCAGTATTTT. Its translation is CASSLTFGADTQYF.

To note about this clonotype: Just one base apart from a much larger clone, this may be a read error. The gene calls are TRBV20-1 and TRBJ2-5; 7 positions match TRBD1. There are 15 residues in the CDR3. The J segment lost 2 bases and the V segment lost 5 bases, leaving 11 bases of the junction unmatched. Germline V gives CDR1 DFQATT, CDR2 SNEGSKA (reference sequence). CDR3 sequence (DNA): TGCAGTGCTGGCACAGGGGTAGAGGTGCAAGAGACCCAGTACTTC. This sequence encodes CSAGTGVEVQETQYF.